This is a list of T cell receptor beta chains from one sample in a study of T cells expressing NK-cell markers. Using the 5' RACE reads, TCRdb records one entry per CDR3 protein without DNA. This table holds hundreds of thousands of distinct CDR3 sequences. Material: blood T cells: a sorted CD56 or NKG2C T cell subset, CD4+ or CD8+ T cells, or bulk PBMC T cells (not recorded which). The receptors were gathered from a man aged 18 to 30 in good health. Both conserved end residues are part of each CDR3. The order of the fields is J gene, V gene, CDR3 protein.

j_call: TRBJ1-1; v_call: TRBV4-2; cdr3_aa: CASSQELRKTEAFF
j_call: TRBJ2-1; v_call: TRBV9; cdr3_aa: CASSPGLAGVGDNEQFF
j_call: TRBJ2-7; v_call: TRBV12-3/TRBV12-4; cdr3_aa: CASSFILGLEAYEQYF
j_call: TRBJ2-1; v_call: TRBV6-4; cdr3_aa: CASSAGTSGRLGEQFF
j_call: TRBJ2-1; v_call: TRBV7-9; cdr3_aa: CASSSLTGVIAGAGEQFF
j_call: TRBJ2-1; v_call: TRBV6-1; cdr3_aa: CASSPGRLGYNEQFF
j_call: TRBJ1-6; v_call: TRBV20-1; cdr3_aa: CSARVGISLNSPLHF
j_call: TRBJ1-5; v_call: TRBV24-1; cdr3_aa: CATSDVHSWGNQPQHF
j_call: TRBJ2-5; v_call: TRBV9; cdr3_aa: CASSVAIERSQETQYF
j_call: TRBJ2-3; v_call: TRBV28; cdr3_aa: CASSLPTLGFDTQYF
j_call: TRBJ2-5; v_call: TRBV12-3/TRBV12-4; cdr3_aa: CASSLRRQQETQYF
j_call: TRBJ2-1; v_call: TRBV7-8; cdr3_aa: CASSPLGLADNEQFF
j_call: TRBJ1-6; v_call: TRBV6-1; cdr3_aa: CASTKGDRGNSPLHF
j_call: TRBJ2-7; v_call: TRBV30; cdr3_aa: CARCRLGISYEQYF
j_call: TRBJ2-1; v_call: TRBV27; cdr3_aa: CAVRAESFNEQFF
j_call: TRBJ1-4; v_call: TRBV2; cdr3_aa: CASHGQPREKLFF
j_call: TRBJ1-2; v_call: TRBV7-2; cdr3_aa: CASSLVITAGYTF
j_call: TRBJ2-5; v_call: TRBV20-1; cdr3_aa: CSATSLRGVGETQYF
j_call: TRBJ2-1; v_call: TRBV12-3/TRBV12-4; cdr3_aa: CASGGGGAYNEQFF
j_call: TRBJ2-5; v_call: TRBV6-5; cdr3_aa: CASSYSHPDTQETQYF
j_call: TRBJ1-2; v_call: TRBV9; cdr3_aa: CASSDQANYGYTF
j_call: TRBJ2-7; v_call: TRBV4-3; cdr3_aa: CASSQDQRGAYEQYF
j_call: TRBJ2-5; v_call: TRBV11-2; cdr3_aa: CASSYELGLGETQYF
j_call: TRBJ2-6; v_call: TRBV12-3/TRBV12-4; cdr3_aa: CASRQTASGANVLTF
j_call: TRBJ2-5; v_call: TRBV14; cdr3_aa: CASSQERGRAQETQYF
j_call: TRBJ2-1; v_call: TRBV20-1; cdr3_aa: CSASLTSGRLEGDEQFF
j_call: TRBJ2-3; v_call: TRBV4-1; cdr3_aa: CASSRLTSTDTQYF
j_call: TRBJ2-5; v_call: TRBV7-9; cdr3_aa: CASSSEDSRTYF
j_call: TRBJ2-3; v_call: TRBV11-1; cdr3_aa: CASSLGINSGRWTDTQYF
j_call: TRBJ2-5; v_call: TRBV12-3/TRBV12-4; cdr3_aa: CASSLSGGGETQYF
j_call: TRBJ2-1; v_call: TRBV5-1; cdr3_aa: CASSSPRPSGRAGSYNEQFF
j_call: TRBJ2-3; v_call: TRBV6-2/TRBV6-3; cdr3_aa: CASSYPRLDRSDTQYF
j_call: TRBJ2-7; v_call: TRBV28; cdr3_aa: CASRSFPSSYEQYF
j_call: TRBJ2-2; v_call: TRBV30; cdr3_aa: CAWSVLSSGTGELFF
j_call: TRBJ1-5; v_call: TRBV20-1; cdr3_aa: CSATQARNQPQHF
j_call: TRBJ2-3; v_call: TRBV5-1; cdr3_aa: CASSLSGAATDTQYF
j_call: TRBJ2-2; v_call: TRBV28; cdr3_aa: CASSLEGSSTGELFF
j_call: TRBJ1-5; v_call: TRBV27; cdr3_aa: CASSPNRDSLNQPQHF
j_call: TRBJ2-1; v_call: TRBV20-1; cdr3_aa: CSAEEPYNEQFF
j_call: TRBJ2-7; v_call: TRBV12-3/TRBV12-4; cdr3_aa: CASSAVGQGRPYEQYF